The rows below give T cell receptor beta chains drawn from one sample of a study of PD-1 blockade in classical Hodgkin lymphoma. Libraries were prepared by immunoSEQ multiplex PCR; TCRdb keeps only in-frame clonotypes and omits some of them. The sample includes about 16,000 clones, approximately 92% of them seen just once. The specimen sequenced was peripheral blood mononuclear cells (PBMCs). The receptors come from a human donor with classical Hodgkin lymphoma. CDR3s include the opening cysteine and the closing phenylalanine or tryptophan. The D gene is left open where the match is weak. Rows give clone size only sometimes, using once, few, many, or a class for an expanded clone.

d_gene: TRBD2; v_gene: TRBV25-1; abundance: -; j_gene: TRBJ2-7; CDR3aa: CASSERPLTSESSYEQYF; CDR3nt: TGTGCCAGCAGTGAACGACCTCTCACTAGCGAAAGCTCCTACGAGCAGTACTTC
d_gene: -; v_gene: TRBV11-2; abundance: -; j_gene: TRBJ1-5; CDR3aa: CASSGQGSQPQHF; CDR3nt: TGTGCCAGCAGCGGGCAGGGAAGTCAGCCCCAGCATTTT
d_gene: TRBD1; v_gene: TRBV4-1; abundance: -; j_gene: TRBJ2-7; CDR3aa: CASSQVWDRVSYEQYF; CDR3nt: TGCGCCAGCAGCCAAGTCTGGGACAGGGTGTCTTACGAGCAGTACTTC
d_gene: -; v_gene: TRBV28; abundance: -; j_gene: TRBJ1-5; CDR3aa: CASSPPVLPQHF; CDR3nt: TGTGCCAGCAGCCCCCCCGTCCTCCCCCAGCATTTT
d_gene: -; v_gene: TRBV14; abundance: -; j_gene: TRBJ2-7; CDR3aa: CASSHPLFAYEQYF; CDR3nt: TGTGCCAGCAGCCATCCCCTTTTCGCCTACGAGCAGTACTTC
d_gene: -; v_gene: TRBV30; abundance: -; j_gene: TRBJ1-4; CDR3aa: CASLRNEKLFF; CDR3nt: TGTGCCTCCCTGAGGAATGAAAAACTGTTTTTT
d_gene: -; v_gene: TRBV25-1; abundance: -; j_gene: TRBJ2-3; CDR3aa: CASSDVGGTDTQYF; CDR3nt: TGTGCCAGCAGTGATGTAGGGGGCACAGATACGCAGTATTTT
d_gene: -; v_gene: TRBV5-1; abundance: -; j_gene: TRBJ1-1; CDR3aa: CASRGLRGAFF; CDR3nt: TGCGCCAGCAGGGGTCTCAGGGGTGCTTTCTTT
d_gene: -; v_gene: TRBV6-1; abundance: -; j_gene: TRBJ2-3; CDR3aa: CASSWTRGDTQYF; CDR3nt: TGTGCCAGCAGTTGGACCAGAGGAGATACGCAGTATTTT
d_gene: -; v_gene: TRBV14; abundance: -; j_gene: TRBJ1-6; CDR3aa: CASSYWGSPLHF; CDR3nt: TGTGCCAGCAGCTACTGGGGGTCACCCCTCCACTTT
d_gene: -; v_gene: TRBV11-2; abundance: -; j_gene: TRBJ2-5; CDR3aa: CASSFGRQETQYF; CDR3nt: TGTGCCAGCAGCTTCGGCAGACAAGAGACCCAGTACTTC
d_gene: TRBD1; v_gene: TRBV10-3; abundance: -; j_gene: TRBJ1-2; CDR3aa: CAIQGAVNYGYTF; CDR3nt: TGTGCCATCCAGGGGGCGGTTAACTATGGCTACACCTTC
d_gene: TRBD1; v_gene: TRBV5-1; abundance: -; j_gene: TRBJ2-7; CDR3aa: CASSIDTTGTGNQYF; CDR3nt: TGCGCCAGCAGCATCGATACCACCGGGACAGGGAACCAGTACTTC
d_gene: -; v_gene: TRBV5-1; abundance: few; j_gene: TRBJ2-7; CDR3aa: CASSLAVSSYEQYF; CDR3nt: TGCGCCAGCAGCTTAGCGGTGAGCTCCTACGAGCAGTACTTC
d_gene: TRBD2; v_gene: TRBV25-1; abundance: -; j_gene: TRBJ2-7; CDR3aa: CASSESKGLAGGYEQYF; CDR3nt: TGTGCCAGCAGTGAATCAAAGGGATTAGCGGGAGGGTACGAGCAGTACTTC
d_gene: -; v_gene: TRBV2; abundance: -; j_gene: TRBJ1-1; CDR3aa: CASSALTGNTEAFF; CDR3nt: TGTGCCAGCAGCGCCCTGACGGGGAACACTGAAGCTTTCTTT
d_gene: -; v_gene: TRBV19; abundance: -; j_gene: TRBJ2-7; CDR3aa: CASSMLGVRSYEQYF; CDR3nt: TGTGCCAGTAGTATGCTTGGCGTAAGATCCTACGAGCAGTACTTC
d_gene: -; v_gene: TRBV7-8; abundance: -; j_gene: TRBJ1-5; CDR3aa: CASSIEQVPRNQPQHF; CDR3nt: TGTGCCAGCAGCATAGAACAGGTTCCCCGCAATCAGCCCCAGCATTTT
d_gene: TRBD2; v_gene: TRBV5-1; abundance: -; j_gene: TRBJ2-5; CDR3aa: CASSLGTSGSSETQYF; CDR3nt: TGCGCCAGCAGCTTAGGGACTAGCGGGAGTAGTGAGACCCAGTACTTC
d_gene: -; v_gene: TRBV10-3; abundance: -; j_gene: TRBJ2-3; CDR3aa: CAISELGGVGTDTQYF; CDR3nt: TGTGCCATCAGTGAGTTAGGGGGAGTAGGTACAGATACGCAGTATTTT
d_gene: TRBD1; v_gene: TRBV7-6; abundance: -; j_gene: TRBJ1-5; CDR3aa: CASSLQGVNQPQHF; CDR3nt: TGTGCCAGCAGCTTACAGGGGGTCAATCAGCCCCAGCATTTT
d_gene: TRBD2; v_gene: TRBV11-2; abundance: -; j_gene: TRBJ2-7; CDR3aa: CASSPKGLAFYEQYF; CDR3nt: TGTGCCAGCAGCCCCAAGGGACTAGCATTCTACGAGCAGTACTTC
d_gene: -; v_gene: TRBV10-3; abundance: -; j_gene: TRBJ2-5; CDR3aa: CAISFRLQETQYF; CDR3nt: TGTGCCATCAGTTTCAGGCTGCAAGAGACCCAGTACTTC
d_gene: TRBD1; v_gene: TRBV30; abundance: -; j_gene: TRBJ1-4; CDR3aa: CASNRDRNEKLFF; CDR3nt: TGTGCCTCCAACCGGGACAGGAATGAAAAACTGTTTTTT
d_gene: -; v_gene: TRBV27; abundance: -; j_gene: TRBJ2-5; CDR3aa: CASSPAGPGTQYF; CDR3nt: TGTGCCAGCAGTCCAGCAGGTCCCGGGACCCAGTACTTC
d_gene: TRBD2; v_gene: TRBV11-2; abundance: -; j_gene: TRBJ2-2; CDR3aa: CASSRGSGYTGELFF; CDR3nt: TGTGCCAGCAGCCGGGGTAGCGGGTACACCGGGGAGCTGTTTTTT
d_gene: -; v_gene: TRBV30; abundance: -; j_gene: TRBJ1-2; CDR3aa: CAWSVTDGYTF; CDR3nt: TGTGCCTGGAGTGTGACAGATGGCTACACCTTC
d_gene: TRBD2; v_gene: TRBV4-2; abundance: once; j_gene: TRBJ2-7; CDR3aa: CASSQEGGGSSYEQYF; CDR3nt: TGTGCCAGCAGCCAAGAGGGTGGCGGGAGCTCCTACGAGCAGTACTTC